The 21 T cell receptor beta chains given below trace back to one sample, sequenced in a study of cytomegalovirus exposure and HLA in healthy donors. It was with 60 Vbeta and 13 Jbeta primers that the PCR ran. This table comes from immunoSEQ multiplex PCR, and its TCRdb copy is limited to in-frame clones, with some not included. The repertoire table contains tens of thousands of clones. Sequences were obtained from PBMCs. The receptors derive from a woman between 35 and 50 years old in good health and CMV-seropositive.

The V gene is TRBV6-5, the J gene TRBJ1-4; D is unclear. V dropped 5 bases and J dropped 0 bases, with 7 bases sitting between them. CDR1 is MNHEY, CDR2 SVGAGI, per germline. The CDR3 is 14 amino acids. The CDR3 loop reads CASSPTATNEKLFF. The DNA of the CDR3 is TGTGCCAGCAGTCCAACTGCAACTAATGAAAAACTGTTTTTT.

The chain is built from TRBV2 and TRBJ1-2; 7 nucleotides match TRBD1. The CDR3 has 13 residues. Losses at the gene ends were 7 bases for V and 3 bases for J; bases not matched to a gene: 5. Germline CDR1 SNHLY, CDR2 FYNNEI. This chain's CDR3 is CASNKGQHYGYTF. The CDR3 nucleotides read TGTGCCAGCAATAAGGGACAGCACTATGGCTACACCTTC.

The chain recombines TRBV7-2 with TRBJ2-7; TRBD1 matches at 9 bases. V shed 5 bases, J shed 3 bases, and the junction held 14 bases outside the gene matches. The length of the CDR3 is 17 residues. Germline V gene data show CDR1 as SGHTA and CDR2 as FQGNSA. The CDR3 spells CASSEPSEGDRDYEQYF. The CDR3 DNA reads as TGTGCCAGCAGCGAACCGTCGGAGGGGGACAGGGACTACGAGCAGTACTTC.

V is TRBV19 and J is TRBJ2-5, with D possibly matching TRBD2 (6 bases). Germline V gene lookup returns CDR1 LNHDA and CDR2 SQIVND (reference sequence). The CDR3 has 15 amino acids. V lost 0 bases to trimming and J lost 2 bases, with 10 bases between them. CDR3 in DNA: TGTGCCAGTAGTATAGATCGCGGACTACAAGAGACCCAGTACTTC. It codes for CASSIDRGLQETQYF.

CDR3 amino acids: CASSLIREEAFF. As DNA, the CDR3 is TGTGCCAGCAGCTTGATACGCGAGGAAGCTTTCTTT. V and J are TRBV7-6 and TRBJ1-1; D is uncertain. Germline V gene lookup returns CDR1 SGHVS and CDR2 FNYEAQ. Deletions cut 3 bases from V and 8 bases from J, with 10 bases between. The length of the CDR3 is 12 residues.

This rearrangement joins TRBV4-1 to TRBJ2-6, with a possible D match to TRBD1 (5 bases). Trimming removed 1 base at V and 0 bases at J, with 10 bases between. Germline values: CDR1 MGHRA, CDR2 YSYEKL. CDR3 size: 17 residues. As DNA, the CDR3 is TGCGCCAGCAGCCAAGCCCAGACAGTCTCTGGGGCCAACGTCCTGACTTTC. This sequence encodes CASSQAQTVSGANVLTF.

The chain recombines TRBV27 with TRBJ2-7; 14 nucleotides align to TRBD2. J was trimmed by 3 bases and V by 10 bases; bases with no gene match: 5. CDR1 and CDR2 (germline): MNHEY, SMNVEV (reference sequence). The CDR3 has 14 amino acids. CDR3 coding DNA: TGTGCCACCACCGGACTAGCGGGAGGCTACGAGCAGTACTTC. Amino acid sequence: CATTGLAGGYEQYF.

This clone is labeled medium-sized based on frequency. The J gene is TRBJ1-5, the V gene TRBV2, with TRBD1 as a possible D gene (5 bases). Trimming stripped 7 bases from V and 6 bases from J, with 13 bases between. In germline, CDR1 is SNHLY, CDR2 FYNNEI. There are 13 residues in the CDR3. DNA for the CDR3: TGTGCCAGCACGCAGGGCGGGGGTCAGCCCCAGCATTTT. Its translation is CASTQGGGQPQHF.

The genes are TRBV18 and TRBJ1-1; 9 nucleotides match TRBD1. The CDR3 is 15 amino acids. After removal of 6 bases from V and 5 bases from J, the junction contained 10 bases not matched to a gene. CDR1 is KGHSH and CDR2 is LQKENI in the germline V gene. This CDR3 is CASSYNSGTGTEAFF. The CDR3 region has the DNA TGTGCCAGCTCTTACAATTCCGGGACAGGGACTGAAGCTTTCTTT. The full variable domain, its missing parts supplied by reference TRBV18 and TRBJ1-1, is NAGVMQNPRHLVRRRGQEARLRCSPMKGHSHVYWYRQLPEEGLKFMVYLQKENIIDESGMPKERFSAEFPKEGPSILRIQQVVRGDSAAYFCASSYNSGTGTEAFFGQGTRLTVV.

The chain is built from TRBV9 and TRBJ2-4, with 9 bases that match TRBD2. The CDR3 extends over 18 amino acids. J gave up 3 bases and V 4 bases, and 14 bases lay outside the gene matches. Germline CDR1 SGDLS, CDR2 YYNGEE. Here the CDR3 reads CASSSGLAHYGGKNIQYF. The CDR3 DNA sequence: TGTGCCAGCAGCTCAGGACTAGCGCACTACGGAGGCAAAAACATTCAGTACTTC.

The chain carries TRBV6-1 and TRBJ2-5; 14 bases line up with TRBD2. Germline assignment: CDR1 MNHNS and CDR2 SASEGT. This CDR3 is built from 14 residues. J was trimmed by 4 bases and V by 6 bases; bases with no gene match: 1. CDR3: CASRTSGRGETQYF. DNA of the CDR3: TGTGCCAGCAGGACTAGCGGGAGGGGAGAGACCCAGTACTTC.

V gene TRBV29-1 combines with J gene TRBJ2-7, with 7 bases identical to TRBD1. V gave up 4 bases and J gave up 5 bases; unmatched junction bases: 8. The CDR3 consists of 13 residues. CDR1 is SQVTM, CDR2 ANQGSEA, per germline. The CDR3 DNA is TGCAGCGTTGCGAGATCACAGGGGAACGAGCAGTACTTC. This codes for CSVARSQGNEQYF.

The chain recombines TRBV5-1 with TRBJ2-5; 7 bases are a match to TRBD1. CDR3 length: 13 residues. Germline assignment: CDR1 SGHRS and CDR2 YFSETQ. The J segment lost 11 bases and the V segment lost 0 bases, leaving 7 bases of the junction unmatched. The DNA for the CDR3 is TGCGCCAGCAGCTTGGAGACAGGGCTAGAGCAGTACTTC. Encoded protein: CASSLETGLEQYF.

The chain carries TRBV29-1 and TRBJ1-1; D gene unclear. The ends were cut back, 1 base at V and 6 bases at J, with 12 bases in the middle. This CDR3 is 13 amino acids long. The germline gives CDR1 SQVTM, CDR2 ANQGSEA. CDR3 DNA: TGCAGCGTTGAAGGCTCAGGCGTGCCTGAAGCTTTCTTT. Encoded protein: CSVEGSGVPEAFF.

This rearrangement joins TRBV19 to TRBJ2-2; TRBD1 matches at 8 bases. This CDR3 has 17 residues. Losses at the gene ends were 5 bases for V and 1 base for J; bases not matched to a gene: 9. Looked up from germline, CDR1 is LNHDA and CDR2 is SQIVND (reference sequence). CDR3 loop: CASSRQGATLNTGELFF. In nucleotides, the CDR3 is TGTGCCAGTAGTCGTCAGGGGGCAACACTGAACACCGGGGAGCTGTTTTTT. Filled out from reference TRBV19 and TRBJ2-2, the complete variable domain reads DGGITQSPKYLFRKEGQNVTLSCEQNLNHDAMYWYRQDPGQGLRLIYYSQIVNDFQKGDIAEGYSVSREKKESFPLTVTSAQKNPTAFYLCASSRQGATLNTGELFFGEGSRLTVL.

V usage is TRBV10-3 and J usage is TRBJ2-2; D might be TRBD2 (6 bases). CDR1 ENHRY and CDR2 SYGVKD come from the germline V gene. This CDR3 is 14 amino acids long. The V gene lost 3 bases and the J gene lost 6 bases, with 11 bases spanning the gap. CDR3 sequence reads: CAISDTSRAGELFF. CDR3 DNA sequence: TGTGCCATCAGTGATACTAGCAGGGCCGGGGAGCTGTTTTTT.

The V call is TRBV7-9, the J call TRBJ1-1, with no clear D. This CDR3 has 15 residues. V dropped 5 bases and J dropped 5 bases, with 18 bases sitting between them. The V gene's germline CDR1 is SEHNR and CDR2 FQNEAQ (reference sequence). The DNA for the CDR3 is TGTGCCAGCAGCCCCGGAGGCCACCCTGGGACTGAAGCTTTCTTT. This encodes CASSPGGHPGTEAFF.

The gene calls are TRBV6-1 and TRBJ2-5, with D hard to call. Trimming took 0 bases from V and 4 from J, leaving 15 bases between them. This CDR3 is 16 amino acids long. Germline V CDR1 and CDR2: MNHNS, SASEGT. The CDR3 reads CASSEALGSGVETQYF. The DNA of the CDR3 is TGTGCCAGCAGTGAAGCGCTAGGATCCGGAGTAGAGACCCAGTACTTC.

The chain recombines TRBV9 with TRBJ1-2; no definite D call. Trimming took 4 bases from V and 6 from J, leaving 10 bases between them. CDR3 length equals 12 residues. Germline V gives CDR1 SGDLS, CDR2 YYNGEE. The CDR3 region is CASSPSRDGYTF. The DNA for the CDR3 is TGTGCCAGCAGCCCAAGCCGGGATGGCTACACCTTC. The full variable domain, in which reference TRBV9 and TRBJ1-2 provide the parts outside the CDR3, is DSGVTQTPKHLITATGQRVTLRCSPRSGDLSVYWYQQSLDQGLQFLIQYYNGEERAKGNILERFSAQQFPDLHSELNLSSLELGDSALYFCASSPSRDGYTFGSGTRLTVV.

The gene calls are TRBV6-8 and TRBJ2-3; 10 bases are a match to TRBD2. J lost 4 bases, V lost 9 bases, and 10 bases had no gene match. The germline gives CDR1 MNHGY, CDR2 SAAAGT. This CDR3 contains 15 residues. This CDR3 is CARGGTSEKPDTQYF. The CDR3 DNA follows: TGTGCCAGAGGCGGGACTAGCGAAAAACCAGATACGCAGTATTTT.

This chain connects TRBV5-6 to TRBJ2-2, with 9 bases identical to TRBD2. The CDR3 is 15 amino acids. Germline V gene data show CDR1 as SGHDT and CDR2 as YYEEEE. The V and J ends lost 4 bases and 8 bases, in that order; junction bases with no gene match: 9. CDR3 in amino acids: CASSPGLAVAGELFF. DNA of the CDR3: TGTGCCAGCAGCCCGGGACTAGCCGTAGCAGGGGAGCTGTTTTTT.